The sequence of this T cell receptor beta chain was determined in a study of shared clonotypes between healthy human individuals. For the study at large: For every donor, three CD4 naive, three CD4 memory, two CD8 naive and one CD8 memory plates were used.

This CDR3 spans 12 amino acids. Germline lookup yields CDR1 SGHRS and CDR2 YFSETQ. Splitting the CD4+ cells yielded a CD45RA+ naive subset and a CD45RA-negative memory subset. A word on this clone: The germline gene is not matched at one end of the junction; a read error may be the cause. Other nucleotide sequences in the sample specify the same CDR3.

The method was immunoSEQ multiplex PCR; TCRdb's version includes in-frame clones alone and lacks a portion of them. This table has 1,400,000 or so clones, approximately 98.5% appearing once. The V gene is TRBV5-1, the J gene TRBJ2-5; unclear D gene. The source material was naive CD4+ T cells sorted from blood. Sample subset: CD45RA+ positively selected. The source is a man under 40 in good health. CDR3 protein: CASSLEQETQYF. The DNA of the CDR3 is TGCGCCAGCAGTTTGGAGCAAGAGACCCAGTACTTC.